A selection of T cell receptor beta chains follows, all from one sample in a study of breast tumors, draining lymph nodes, adjacent tissues. TCRdb used MiXCR to reprocess the multiplex PCR reads, holding one entry per CDR3 protein. The sample holds approximately 140,000 distinct CDR3 sequences, roughly 33% seen once. The sample taken for sequencing was axillary lymph node tissue. Receptor source: a female donor with breast cancer. Some clones in this sample may be carry-over from other donors' samples. Each CDR3 is given with its conserved first and last residue. A D gene is named only where the DNA matches it firmly. Rows may omit the clone size; those that give it use once, few, many or a size class.

J | size | V | D | DNA | CDR3
TRBJ2-7 | many | TRBV19 | TRBD1 | TGTGCCAGTAGTATAGGAGGCCAGGGGGCGCAGTACTTC | CASSIGGQGAQYF
TRBJ2-7 | many | TRBV11-2 | - | TGTGCCAGCAGCTTTTGGGTCGAGCAGTACTTC | CASSFWVEQYF
TRBJ2-2 | many | TRBV7-8 | TRBD2 | TGTGCCAGCACCTCCTCCCCGACTAGCGGGGGGGGTGACGGGGAGCTGTTTTTT | CASTSSPTSGGGDGELFF
TRBJ1-6 | once | TRBV6-6 | - | TGTGCCAGCAGTTACTCGAGGCAGCGAGGAGGGTCACCCCTCCACTTC | CASSYSRQRGGSPLHF
TRBJ2-7 | many | TRBV20-1 | TRBD2 | TGCAGTGCTCGGGGGACTAGCGGGGGGGGTGAGCAGTACTTC | CSARGTSGGGEQYF
TRBJ2-2 | many | TRBV30 | - | TGTGCCTGGAGTGTGTCAGTCACCGGGGAGCTGTTTTTT | CAWSVSVTGELFF
TRBJ2-7 | many | TRBV6-5 | TRBD1 | TGTGCCAGCAGGGACAGGGGCGAGCAGTACTTC | CASRDRGEQYF
TRBJ2-2 | many | TRBV10-2 | - | TGCGCCAGCAGTGTAGCACAGGGTGGGTTCACCGGGGAGCTGTTTTTT | CASSVAQGGFTGELFF
TRBJ2-1 | many | TRBV7-9 | TRBD1 | TGTGCCAGCAGCTTAGGGACCGGGACAGGGATCAATGAGCAGTTCTTC | CASSLGTGTGINEQFF
TRBJ2-3 | - | TRBV2 | TRBD1 | TGTGCCAGCAGTGCTTGGACAGGGGGCCGAGGTAGCACAGATACGCAGTATTTT | CASSAWTGGRGSTDTQYF
TRBJ2-7 | - | TRBV28 | TRBD2 | TGTGCCAGCAGTTTAGGCGGGGGGCCCGACTACGAGCAGTACTTC | CASSLGGGPDYEQYF
TRBJ1-2 | many | TRBV12-3/TRBV12-4 | - | TGTGCCAGCAACCTTATGGGGGGGGTGAACTATGGCTACACCTTC | CASNLMGGVNYGYTF
TRBJ2-3 | - | TRBV5-1 | - | TGCGCCAGCAGCTTGGACATTAGCCCCTACAATGAGCAGTATTTT | CASSLDISPYNEQYF
TRBJ2-5 | many | TRBV18 | - | TGTGCCAGCTCACCGGAGTCTCTGCAAGAGACCCAGTACTTC | CASSPESLQETQYF
TRBJ2-1 | - | TRBV29-1 | - | TGCAGCGTTACAGGGAACTACAATTGGCAGTTCTTC | CSVTGNYNWQFF
TRBJ1-1 | - | TRBV5-6 | - | TGTGCCAGCAGCCAAGAGATGAACACTGAAGCTTTCTTT | CASSQEMNTEAFF
TRBJ1-1 | few | TRBV19 | - | TGTGCCAGTAGGCCGGGACAATACATGAACACTGAAGCTTTCTTT | CASRPGQYMNTEAFF
TRBJ2-4 | many | TRBV7-3 | - | TGTGCCAGCAGCCCGGGGGTTTTAGGCAAAAACATTCAGTACTTC | CASSPGVLGKNIQYF
TRBJ1-2 | - | TRBV28 | - | TGTGCCAGCAGTTTCAAGACCGTCATATATGATGGCTACACCTTC | CASSFKTVIYDGYTF
TRBJ2-3 | few | TRBV6-2/TRBV6-3 | TRBD1 | TGTGCCAGCAGTCACCCCCGACCGGGACAGGGAAGCACAGATACGCAGTATTTT | CASSHPRPGQGSTDTQYF
TRBJ2-2 | many | TRBV3-1 | - | TGTGCCAGCAGCCGACTAGTAAACACCGGGGAGCTGTTTTTT | CASSRLVNTGELFF
TRBJ1-2 | many | TRBV9 | TRBD1 | TGTGCCAGCAGCAAAACAGGGGGTAACTATGGCTACACCTTC | CASSKTGGNYGYTF
TRBJ2-7 | many | TRBV10-2 | - | TGCGCCAGCCTCGGGACACTAAACTCCTACGAGCAGTACTTC | CASLGTLNSYEQYF
TRBJ1-2 | many | TRBV10-3 | TRBD1 | TGTGCCATCAATTCTGGGACAGGGGAGAATGGCTACACCTTC | CAINSGTGENGYTF
TRBJ1-1 | - | TRBV6-2/TRBV6-3 | TRBD1 | TGTGCCAGCACCCAGGGGGTTGAAGCTTTCTTT | CASTQGVEAFF
TRBJ2-7 | many | TRBV24-1 | - | TGTGCCACCAGTGATGGATTCAGATACGAGCAGTACTTC | CATSDGFRYEQYF
TRBJ2-3 | many | TRBV6-1 | - | TGTGCCACCTCCGGCAGCACAGATACGCAGTATTTT | CATSGSTDTQYF
TRBJ1-6 | many | TRBV3-1 | - | TGTGCCAGCAGCCACGGGCGGGGGGCGAGGAATTCACCCCTCCACTTT | CASSHGRGARNSPLHF
TRBJ2-7 | many | TRBV12-3/TRBV12-4 | TRBD2 | TGTGCCACTAGACTAGCCGGTTCTTACGAGCAGTACTTC | CATRLAGSYEQYF
TRBJ2-2 | many | TRBV5-1 | TRBD1 | TGCGCCAGCAGCTTGGGACAGGGTAACACCGGGGAGCTGTTTTTT | CASSLGQGNTGELFF
TRBJ1-6 | medium-sized | TRBV12-3/TRBV12-4 | - | TGTGCCAGCGGGGTTGTCTCACCCCTCCACTTT | CASGVVSPLHF
TRBJ1-2 | many | TRBV20-1 | - | TGCAGTGCTAGTCGGGGTTATGGCTACACCTTC | CSASRGYGYTF
TRBJ1-3 | many | TRBV3-1 | - | TGTGCCAGCAGCCACTTCTCCCTTCGGGAGGGTCTCGGAAACACCATATATTTT | CASSHFSLREGLGNTIYF
TRBJ2-7 | - | TRBV24-1 | - | TGTGCCGCCAGTGATGGCAGGGTAGGCTACGAGCAGTACTTC | CAASDGRVGYEQYF
TRBJ2-1 | many | TRBV6-4 | TRBD1 | TGTGCCAGCAGTGCAGAGACAGGGATTGGGAATGAGCAGTTCTTC | CASSAETGIGNEQFF
TRBJ1-4 | - | TRBV18 | - | TGTGCCAGCTCACCACAGTTCGGGGGGACTAATGAAAAACTGTTTTTT | CASSPQFGGTNEKLFF
TRBJ2-3 | many | TRBV6-5 | TRBD2 | TGTGCCAGCAGTTACCGGGGGGAAAGCACAGATACGCAGTATTTT | CASSYRGESTDTQYF
TRBJ1-4 | many | TRBV20-1 | - | TGCAGTGCCCGGCCCGGGGGTGGTGGTGAAAAACTGTTTTTT | CSARPGGGGEKLFF
TRBJ2-5 | few | TRBV18 | - | TGTGCCAGCTCACCACGATCTGGGGAAGAGACCCAGTACTTC | CASSPRSGEETQYF